This passage covers 32 T cell receptor beta chains from one sample sequenced in a study of blood T cell repertoires in COVID-19. The protocol was immunoSEQ multiplex PCR, while the TCRdb copy is restricted to in-frame clones and leaves out a portion. The repertoire consists of over 70,000 clones, with about 76% occurring once and the leading ten covering just under 10%. The sequencing sample was made of peripheral blood. The source is a woman aged 80 or over with acute or convalescent COVID-19.

This clone was found many times. This sequence joins TRBV5-5 and TRBJ1-2, with D possibly TRBD1 on 5 matching bases. The V end was cut by 4 bases, the J end by 3 bases, with 16 bases between. This CDR3 is 15 amino acids long. The V gene's germline CDR1 is SGHKS and CDR2 YYEKEE (reference sequence). The CDR3 sequence is CASSPLGGEDYGYTF. Here the CDR3 DNA reads TGTGCCAGCAGCCCCCTGGGGGGAGAGGACTATGGCTACACCTTC.

This sequence joins TRBV7-6 and TRBJ2-1; TRBD2 matches 12 bases. The CDR3 runs 16 residues. V lost 5 bases, J lost 5 bases, and 7 bases stayed unmatched. The germline CDR1 and CDR2 sequences are SGHVS and FNYEAQ. CDR3 DNA sequence: TGTGCCAGCAGCCCTTGGACTAGCGGGAACGACAATGAGCAGTTCTTC. Protein sequence: CASSPWTSGNDNEQFF.

This clone showed up just a few times. V usage is TRBV5-1 and J usage is TRBJ2-7; possible D gene TRBD2, 6 bases. Germline CDR1 and CDR2: SGHRS and YFSETQ. The CDR3 consists of 15 residues. V gave up 4 bases and J gave up 2 bases, with 16 bases separating them. Written as DNA, the CDR3 is TGCGCCAGCAGCGGCTTGGGACTGGGCGCCTACGAGCAGTACTTC. The encoded protein is CASSGLGLGAYEQYF.

The chain joins TRBV7-3 to TRBJ2-1, with TRBD2 matching over 9 bases. The germline V gene encodes CDR1 SGHTA and CDR2 FQGTGA. After removal of 5 bases from V and 6 bases from J, the junction contained 8 bases not matched to a gene. This CDR3 is 15 amino acids long. CDR3 coding DNA: TGTGCCAGCAGCCCCGGGACTAGCTCTCTCAATGAGCAGTTCTTC. It codes for CASSPGTSSLNEQFF.

The chain recombines TRBV28 with TRBJ1-2; 9 bases agree with TRBD1. Germline V gives CDR1 MDHEN, CDR2 SYDVKM. V trimming: 1 base; J trimming: 13 bases; junction bases outside the gene matches: 10. The CDR3 has 14 residues. The CDR3 loop reads CASSLSGTGTLLTF. In nucleotides, the CDR3 is TGTGCCAGCAGTTTATCGGGGACAGGGACCCTCCTCACCTTC.

The chain uses TRBV9 and TRBJ1-2, with a weak D call TRBD1 (5 bases). V was trimmed by 0 bases and J by 5 bases, leaving 14 bases between them. This CDR3 is built from 15 residues. Looked up from germline, CDR1 is SGDLS and CDR2 is YYNGEE. The CDR3 spells CASSVEGAGSYGYTF. In DNA form, the CDR3 reads TGTGCCAGCAGCGTAGAAGGGGCAGGTTCTTATGGCTACACCTTC.

This clone was observed a few times. This sequence joins TRBV5-1 and TRBJ2-2; tentative D call: TRBD2 (6 bases). This CDR3 is built from 16 residues. CDR1 SGHRS and CDR2 YFSETQ come from the germline V gene. Trimming pared 0 bases from V and 2 bases from J, leaving 11 bases between. CDR3: CASSLGGAENTGELFF. DNA of the CDR3: TGCGCCAGCAGCTTGGGCGGGGCCGAAAACACCGGGGAGCTGTTTTTT.

This sequence joins TRBV27 and TRBJ1-6; 7 nucleotides line up with TRBD1. Germline values: CDR1 MNHEY, CDR2 SMNVEV (reference sequence). J gave up 10 bases and V 6 bases, and 9 bases lay outside the gene matches. The length of the CDR3 is 14 residues. The CDR3 here is CASRAGGGGSPLHF. CDR3 nucleotides: TGTGCCAGCAGGGCAGGGGGAGGTGGGTCACCCCTCCACTTT.

The chain combines TRBV7-9 with TRBJ1-6, with a weak D call TRBD1 (5 bases). V was cut by 4 bases and J by 7 bases, with 8 bases left in between. The germline CDR1 and CDR2 sequences are SEHNR and FQNEAQ (reference sequence). This CDR3 is 13 amino acids long. CDR3: CASSSRVNSPLHF. The CDR3 bases are TGTGCCAGCAGCTCCAGGGTGAATTCACCCCTCCACTTT. Variable domain in full (rest from reference TRBV7-9 and TRBJ1-6): DTGVSQNPRHKITKRGQNVTFRCDPISEHNRLYWYRQTLGQGPEFLTYFQNEAQLEKSRLLSDRFSAERPKGSFSTLEIQRTEQGDSAMYLCASSSRVNSPLHFGNGTRLTVT.

The chain has TRBV6-4 and TRBJ1-1, with D possibly matching TRBD1 (5 bases). Trimming stripped 0 bases from V and 10 bases from J, with 12 bases between. In germline, CDR1 is MRHNA, CDR2 SNTAGT. The length of the CDR3 is 13 residues. The CDR3 sequence: CASSDSMGGRAFF. For the CDR3, the DNA is TGTGCCAGCAGTGACTCGATGGGGGGGAGAGCTTTCTTT.

There are a few counts of this clone. CDR3 sequence: CASSLVATRGQETQYF. CDR3 bases: TGTGCCAGCAGCTTAGTCGCTACAAGGGGGCAAGAGACCCAGTACTTC. The genes are TRBV7-2 and TRBJ2-5; the D gene is possibly TRBD1 (6 bases). Germline V CDR1 and CDR2: SGHTA, FQGNSA. CDR3 length equals 16 residues. Trimming cost V 1 base and J 2 bases, with 14 bases left between them.

The chain combines TRBV30 with TRBJ2-7, with a weak D call TRBD2 (6 bases). The CDR3 length is 14 residues. Germline V CDR1 and CDR2: GTSNPN, SVGIG (reference sequence). Trimming took off 1 base at V and 1 base at J, with 11 bases between the two ends. The CDR3: CAWSEGRPSYEQYF. CDR3 nucleotide sequence: TGTGCCTGGAGTGAGGGGAGGCCTTCCTACGAGCAGTACTTC.

The J gene is TRBJ2-7, the V gene TRBV6-5; D gene unclear. Germline CDR1 and CDR2: MNHEY and SVGAGI. The CDR3 covers 12 residues. The V and J ends lost 4 bases and 7 bases respectively, with 11 bases between them. This CDR3 is CASSSEVSEQYF. For the CDR3, the DNA is TGTGCCAGCAGTTCCGAAGTGAGTGAGCAGTACTTC.

The chain carries TRBV20-1 and TRBJ2-3, with 9 positions matching TRBD1. Germline trimming cut 3 bases from V and 3 bases from J; bases unmatched to any gene: 4. In germline, CDR1 is DFQATT, CDR2 SNEGSKA (reference sequence). The length of the CDR3 is 14 residues. In nucleotides, the CDR3 is TGCAGTGCTAGTGGACAGGGGAGAACAGATACGCAGTATTTT. Protein sequence: CSASGQGRTDTQYF.

The CDR3 sequence: CASSPGLAGGPGGELFF. The CDR3 DNA reads as TGTGCCAGCAGCCCGGGACTAGCGGGGGGGCCTGGCGGGGAGCTGTTTTTT. This sequence joins TRBV11-3 and TRBJ2-2; 16 nucleotides agree with TRBD2. CDR3 length: 17 amino acids. The V gene end was trimmed by 5 bases and the J gene end by 7 bases; junction bases not matched to a gene: 7. From germline, CDR1 is SGHNT and CDR2 YENEEA.

The chain uses TRBV7-9 and TRBJ2-7; possibly TRBD1 for D (6 bases). This CDR3 has 13 amino acids. The V gene's germline CDR1 is SEHNR and CDR2 FQNEAQ (reference sequence). Trimming took 4 bases from V and 3 from J, leaving 10 bases between them. The CDR3 bases are TGTGCCAGCAGCTCGGGACAATTCTACGAGCAGTACTTC. Translation: CASSSGQFYEQYF.

The chain is built from TRBV23-1 and TRBJ2-7; TRBD1 agrees at 12 bases. TRBV23-1 has ORF status, its function being uncertain. Trimming removed 4 bases from V and 5 bases from J; junction bases left unmatched: 15. The CDR3 spans 18 residues. The CDR3 protein is CASSPQGPRDRGLNEQYF. The DNA of the CDR3 is TGCGCCAGCAGTCCCCAGGGACCTCGGGACAGGGGGCTGAACGAGCAGTACTTC.

This rearrangement joins TRBV24-1 to TRBJ1-4; D uncertain. The CDR3 sequence is 13 residues long. In germline, CDR1 is KGHDR, CDR2 SFDVKD. The V and J ends lost 7 bases and 8 bases respectively, with 13 bases between them. The CDR3 loop is CATRAAWPEKLFF. In DNA form, the CDR3 reads TGTGCCACCAGGGCGGCGTGGCCCGAAAAACTGTTTTTT.

This clone has a handful of counts. V and J are TRBV28 and TRBJ2-7; TRBD2 matches 15 bases. Per the germline V gene, CDR1 is MDHEN and CDR2 is SYDVKM. V gave up 8 bases and J gave up 9 bases; unmatched junction bases: 14. This CDR3 contains 16 residues. The CDR3 DNA sequence: TGTGCCAGCTCAACCGGACCCGGACTAGCGGGAGGGATGCAGTACTTC. Translating it yields CASSTGPGLAGGMQYF.

This clone has only a few counts. The gene calls are TRBV6-2 or TRBV6-3 and TRBJ1-3; D is possibly TRBD1 (5 bases). V lost 1 base and J lost 0, with 13 bases in between. There are 17 residues in the CDR3. Germline assignment: CDR1 MNHEY and CDR2 SVGEGT. CDR3 amino acids: CASSYWGLDDSGNTIYF. In DNA, the CDR3 is TGTGCCAGCAGTTACTGGGGACTCGACGACTCTGGAAACACCATATATTTT.

V is TRBV30 and J is TRBJ2-3; D remains unclear. V lost 4 bases and J lost 3, with 8 bases in between. This CDR3 has 12 amino acids. Germline loops: CDR1 GTSNPN, CDR2 SVGIG (reference sequence). CDR3 DNA: TGTGCCTGGACCTTAGCAACAGATACGCAGTATTTT. This translates into CAWTLATDTQYF. Full variable domain (outside the CDR3, taken from reference TRBV30 and TRBJ2-3): SQTIHQWPATLVQPVGSPLSLECTVEGTSNPNLYWYRQAAGRGLQLLFYSVGIGQISSEVPQNLSASRPQDRQFILSSKKLLLSDSGFYLCAWTLATDTQYFGPGTRLTVL.

The chain joins TRBV28 to TRBJ2-3; D gene unclear. The germline V gene has CDR1 MDHEN and CDR2 SYDVKM. The germline V and J ends were trimmed by 2 bases and 0 bases, with 6 bases remaining between them. The CDR3 covers 14 residues. In DNA, the CDR3 is TGTGCCAGCAGTTTAGGTCAGAGCACAGATACGCAGTATTTT. It translates to CASSLGQSTDTQYF.

The chain employs TRBV18 and TRBJ1-4; 9 bases map to TRBD1. The CDR3 has 13 amino acids. V shed 3 bases, J shed 7 bases, and the junction held 0 bases outside the gene matches. CDR1 and CDR2 from the germline V gene are KGHSH and LQKENI. Written as DNA, the CDR3 is TGTGCCAGCTCACCGGACAGGGGTGAAAAACTGTTTTTT. Its translation is CASSPDRGEKLFF.

A single count supports this clone. V and J are TRBV10-3 and TRBJ2-7; D unclear. V lost 7 bases to trimming and J lost 0 bases, with 10 bases between them. CDR1 and CDR2 (germline): ENHRY, SYGVKD. The CDR3 covers 13 residues. The DNA for the CDR3 is TGTGCCATCATGGCAGGTCCCTCCTACGAGCAGTACTTC. Its translation: CAIMAGPSYEQYF.

V and J are TRBV30 and TRBJ2-7, with TRBD1 identical over 7 bases. The V and J ends lost 3 bases and 5 bases, in that order; junction bases with no gene match: 10. Germline loops: CDR1 GTSNPN, CDR2 SVGIG (reference sequence). This CDR3 has 14 amino acids. The CDR3 DNA reads TGTGCCTGGAGACCCCATCTTAGGGGGCACGAGCAGTACTTC. This codes for CAWRPHLRGHEQYF. Using reference TRBV30 and TRBJ2-7 for the parts outside the CDR3, the full variable domain is SQTIHQWPATLVQPVGSPLSLECTVEGTSNPNLYWYRQAAGRGLQLLFYSVGIGQISSEVPQNLSASRPQDRQFILSSKKLLLSDSGFYLCAWRPHLRGHEQYFGPGTRLTVT.

The chain couples TRBV2 to TRBJ2-4, with 7 positions matching TRBD1. V was clipped by 6 bases and J by 15 bases; unmatched bases: 14. There are 13 residues in the CDR3. CDR1 is SNHLY, CDR2 FYNNEI, per germline. CDR3 loop: CASRATGTVQAYF. The CDR3 region has the DNA TGTGCCAGCAGAGCCACCGGGACAGTCCAGGCGTACTTC.

This sequence joins TRBV5-6 and TRBJ1-1, with D possibly being TRBD1 (5 bases). V shed 4 bases and J shed 3 bases, with 25 bases lying between them. CDR1 is SGHDT, CDR2 YYEEEE, per germline. This CDR3 spans 18 amino acids. CDR3 protein: CASSPPGWAGGRDTEAFF. The CDR3 DNA reads TGTGCCAGCAGCCCACCAGGTTGGGCGGGGGGAAGAGACACTGAAGCTTTCTTT.

V gene TRBV7-2 combines with J gene TRBJ2-3; 10 bases agree with TRBD2. The trim removed 6 bases at V and 5 bases at J, leaving 8 bases unmatched. Germline V CDR1 and CDR2: SGHTA, FQGNSA. The CDR3 totals 15 residues. DNA of the CDR3: TGTGCCAGCAGGAGAGTAGCGGGGGGTGTAGATACGCAGTATTTT. It codes for CASRRVAGGVDTQYF.

The V gene is TRBV7-2, the J gene TRBJ1-1; a possible D gene is TRBD1 (5 bases). Germline-derived CDR1 and CDR2 are SGHTA and FQGNSA. Between the trimmed V and J ends, which lost 4 bases and 5 bases, there was a span of 17 bases. The CDR3 consists of 15 residues. The DNA of the CDR3 is TGTGCCAGCAGCTCGTGGGACCCCGGGAGGACTGAAGCTTTCTTT. This codes for CASSSWDPGRTEAFF.

This chain connects TRBV6-2 or TRBV6-3 to TRBJ1-5; no definite D call. CDR1 MNHEY and CDR2 SVGEGT come from the germline V gene. V shed 6 bases and J shed 3 bases, with 12 bases lying between them. The CDR3 covers 14 residues. DNA for the CDR3: TGTGCCAGCAGCATGACTGACTACAATCAGCCCCAGCATTTT. As protein: CASSMTDYNQPQHF.

This chain joins TRBV7-3 and TRBJ2-3; 12 bases line up with TRBD1. CDR3 length: 18 residues. Germline values: CDR1 SGHTA, CDR2 FQGTGA. V lost 4 bases, J lost 5 bases, and 13 bases stayed unmatched. The CDR3 reads CASSSPRDRGRWGDTQYF. CDR3 in DNA: TGTGCCAGCAGCTCTCCCCGGGACAGGGGGCGGTGGGGAGATACGCAGTATTTT.

V and J are TRBV28 and TRBJ2-7, with a possible D match to TRBD2 (6 bases). The V and J ends lost 5 bases and 3 bases respectively, with 14 bases between them. CDR3 size: 14 residues. Germline values: CDR1 MDHEN, CDR2 SYDVKM. The CDR3 DNA sequence: TGTGCCAGCAGTCCGGGACTGCTTTTCTACGAGCAGTACTTC. Translating gives CASSPGLLFYEQYF.